Following are 8 T cell receptor beta chains from one sample sequenced in a study of Ad26.COV2.S vaccination and SARS-CoV-2 variants. Generated by immunoSEQ multiplex PCR, the TCRdb table keeps only in-frame clones and is missing some. Of around 420,000 clones in the sample, approximately 90% were seen once. Treatment in this sample: some 20 received Ad26.COV2.S at low or high dose, single or two shots; several received placebo; per-sample allocation not given. Sampling took place 63 days after the first vaccine or placebo injection. The sequencing here drew on peripheral blood, taken in a trial of Ad26.COV2.S vaccine versus placebo. Receptor source: a person between 18 and 65 years old who received the Ad26.COV2.S COVID-19 vaccine or a placebo.

This sequence joins TRBV7-9 and TRBJ2-5; D gene uncertain. The germline V and J ends were trimmed by 2 bases and 4 bases, with 5 bases remaining between them. Germline loops: CDR1 SEHNR, CDR2 FQNEAQ (reference sequence). The CDR3 runs to 12 residues. The CDR3: CASSLNIETQYF. CDR3 DNA sequence: TGTGCCAGCAGCTTAAACATAGAGACCCAGTACTTC.

This sequence joins TRBV7-2 and TRBJ1-6, with TRBD1 matching over 12 bases. Germline lookup yields CDR1 SGHTA and CDR2 FQGNSA. V was clipped by 5 bases and J by 10 bases; unmatched bases: 9. The length of the CDR3 is 16 residues. The chain's CDR3 is CASSQSPGTGGSPLHF. CDR3 DNA: TGTGCCAGCAGCCAAAGCCCCGGGACAGGGGGCTCACCCCTCCACTTT.

The chain combines TRBV6-1 with TRBJ1-2, with TRBD1 matching 7 bases. The V and J ends lost 1 base and 7 bases, in that order; junction bases with no gene match: 3. The CDR3 has 13 residues. Germline CDR1 reads MNHNS; CDR2 reads SASEGT. CDR3 loop: CASSEGQGGGYTF. The CDR3 DNA reads TGTGCCAGCAGTGAAGGACAGGGTGGTGGCTACACCTTC.

The genes are TRBV27 and TRBJ2-1; D might be TRBD2 (7 bases). The CDR3 is made up of 17 amino acids. Trimming removed 3 bases at V and 4 bases at J, with 19 bases between. Germline V gives CDR1 MNHEY, CDR2 SMNVEV (reference sequence). For the CDR3, the DNA is TGTGCCAGCAGTTTTGGGGCGGGGGCCTTGGGTTACAATGAGCAGTTCTTC. Translation gives CASSFGAGALGYNEQFF.

The rearrangement links TRBV7-9 to TRBJ2-6, with no clear D. V lost 4 bases and J lost 2, with 12 bases in between. Germline values: CDR1 SEHNR, CDR2 FQNEAQ (reference sequence). The CDR3 is made up of 16 amino acids. The chain's CDR3 is CASSSTFSPGANVLTF. The CDR3, as DNA: TGTGCCAGCAGCTCGACATTCTCCCCTGGGGCCAACGTCCTGACTTTC.

Points on this clone: The same CDR3 also results from other DNA sequences found in this sample. The gene calls are TRBV7-2 and TRBJ1-3; D is uncertain. This CDR3 comprises 14 residues. V was shortened by 0 bases and J by 1 base, with 4 bases between the two germline ends. Per the germline V gene, CDR1 is SGHTA and CDR2 is FQGNSA. The CDR3: CASSLASSGNTIYF. CDR3 nucleotide sequence: TGTGCCAGCAGCTTAGCCTCTTCTGGAAACACCATATATTTT.

The chain recombines TRBV5-1 with TRBJ2-1; 10 bases line up with TRBD1. The length of the CDR3 is 14 residues. Germline loops: CDR1 SGHRS, CDR2 YFSETQ. With 3 bases clipped from V and 6 bases from J, the junction kept 3 bases outside the gene matches. The CDR3, as DNA: TGCGCCAGCAGCTGGGGGGACAGGGGCAATGAGCAGTTCTTC. Amino acids: CASSWGDRGNEQFF. Full variable domain (rest looked up from reference TRBV5-1 and TRBJ2-1): KAGVTQTPRYLIKTRGQQVTLSCSPISGHRSVSWYQQTPGQGLQFLFEYFSETQRNKGNFPGRFSGRQFSNSRSEMNVSTLELGDSALYLCASSWGDRGNEQFFGPGTRLTVL.

This CDR3 is CASSGTGEVSYNSPLHF. As DNA, the CDR3 is TGTGCCAGCAGTGGGACAGGGGAGGTCTCCTATAATTCACCCCTCCACTTT. This sequence joins TRBV25-1 and TRBJ1-6; 9 positions match TRBD1. Unmatched junction bases numbered 4, after V lost 4 bases and J lost 0 bases. CDR1 is MGHDK, CDR2 SYGVNS, per germline. CDR3 length equals 17 residues.